A single TCR beta chain is shown here with its context. The antigen is undetermined. This entry belongs to a study of ipilimumab plus nivolumab after autologous stem cell transplantation. Study-wide points: Authors suggest TCR repertoire, Treg phenotype and gut microbiota support further study.

Measured with immunoSEQ multiplex PCR; TCRdb has only the in-frame clones, and not every one. The table has some 46,000 clones, approximately 91% seen once. The CDR3 has 15 residues. CDR1 is MNHEY and CDR2 is SMNVEV in the germline V gene (reference sequence). Trimming took 1 base from V and 5 from J; bases not matched to a gene: 6. This TCR was sampled from a male donor with multiple myeloma. The specimen was PBMCs, collected in a trial of ipilimumab plus nivolumab as post-transplant consolidation. The rearrangement links TRBV27 to TRBJ2-5, with 8 bases identical to TRBD2. The CDR3 DNA sequence: TGTGCCAGCAGTTTATTATCCGGGACTAGGGAGACCCAGTACTTC. Translating it yields CASSLLSGTRETQYF.